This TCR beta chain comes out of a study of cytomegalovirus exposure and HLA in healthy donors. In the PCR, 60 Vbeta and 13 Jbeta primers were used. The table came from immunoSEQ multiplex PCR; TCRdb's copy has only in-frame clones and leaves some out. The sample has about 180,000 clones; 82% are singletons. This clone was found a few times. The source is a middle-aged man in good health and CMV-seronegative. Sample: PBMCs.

CDR3 nucleotide sequence: TGCGCCAGCAGCTCTGGAGGTGGAGGTAATGAAAAACTGTTTTTT. Translating it yields CASSSGGGGNEKLFF. V gene TRBV5-1 combines with J gene TRBJ1-4; unclear D gene. This CDR3 contains 15 residues. Germline V lookup: CDR1 SGHRS, CDR2 YFSETQ. Between the trimmed V and J ends, which lost 3 bases and 4 bases, there was a span of 13 bases.